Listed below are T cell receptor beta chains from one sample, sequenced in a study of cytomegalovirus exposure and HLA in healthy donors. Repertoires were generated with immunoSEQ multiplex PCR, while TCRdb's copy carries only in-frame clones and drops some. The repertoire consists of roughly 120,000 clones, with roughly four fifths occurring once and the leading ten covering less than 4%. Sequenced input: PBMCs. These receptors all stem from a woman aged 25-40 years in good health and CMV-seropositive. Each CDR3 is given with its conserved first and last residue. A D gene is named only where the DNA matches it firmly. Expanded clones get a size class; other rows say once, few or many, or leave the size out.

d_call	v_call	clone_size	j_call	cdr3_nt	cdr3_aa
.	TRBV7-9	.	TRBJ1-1	TGTGCCAGCAGCTCCGCCGTAAGGGGACGGGGGGGAGAGATGGAAGCTTTCTTT	CASSSAVRGRGGEMEAFF
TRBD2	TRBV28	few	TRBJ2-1	TGTGCCAGCAGTTTGAATGCGGGGGGACCGGATTGGCCCTACAATGAGCAGTTCTTC	CASSLNAGGPDWPYNEQFF
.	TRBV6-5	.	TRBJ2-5	TGTGCCAGCAGGCTCCGGACGGAGGGGACCCAGTACTTC	CASRLRTEGTQYF
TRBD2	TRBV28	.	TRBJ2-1	TGTGCCAGCAGTCAGAGCGGGGGGGCCTACAATGAGCAGTTCTTC	CASSQSGGAYNEQFF
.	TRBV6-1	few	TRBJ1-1	TGTGCCACCCGACTTACGAGTGAAGCTTTCTTT	CATRLTSEAFF
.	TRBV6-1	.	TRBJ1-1	TGTGCCAGCAGTGATGGTAGGGGCAGAGGGACAAACACTGAAGCTTTCTTT	CASSDGRGRGTNTEAFF
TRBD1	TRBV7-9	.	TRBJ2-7	TGTGCCAGCAGCCGGGACAGGAGCTCCTACGAGCAGTACTTC	CASSRDRSSYEQYF
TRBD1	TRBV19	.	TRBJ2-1	TGTGCCAGTAAATCGGGACAGGGAGTTGTCTATGAGCAGTTCTTC	CASKSGQGVVYEQFF
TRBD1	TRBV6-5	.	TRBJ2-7	TGTGCCAGCGGGGAGACAGGGCTAATCTACGAGCAGTACTTC	CASGETGLIYEQYF
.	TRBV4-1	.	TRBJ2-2	TGCGCCAGCAGCCAAGAGATCTGGGGGGACGGCACCGGGGAGCTGTTTTTT	CASSQEIWGDGTGELFF
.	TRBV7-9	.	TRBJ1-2	TGTTCCAGCAGCTTCGGGGATAACTATGGCTACACCTTC	CSSSFGDNYGYTF
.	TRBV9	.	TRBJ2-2	TGTGCCAGCAGCGCAGGACAGCGCGCGAACACCGGGGAGCTGTTTTTT	CASSAGQRANTGELFF
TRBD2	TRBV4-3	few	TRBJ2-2	TGCGCCAGCAGCCTGGGGGGACTAGCGGGGGCTCAGGGGGAGCTGTTTTTT	CASSLGGLAGAQGELFF
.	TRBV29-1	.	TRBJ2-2	TGCAGCGCCCCTACGACGAACACCGGGGAGCTGTTTTTT	CSAPTTNTGELFF
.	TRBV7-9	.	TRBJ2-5	TGTGCCAGCAGCGGCCGGGGCCAAGAGACCCAGTACTTC	CASSGRGQETQYF
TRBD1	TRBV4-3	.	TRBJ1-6	TGCGCCAGCAGCCAAAAAAGCCTACTAGGACAGGGGAATTCACCCCTCCACTTT	CASSQKSLLGQGNSPLHF
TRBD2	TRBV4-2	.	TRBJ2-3	TGTGCCAGCAGCCAAGACAGGGCGGGGGGGCGCACAGATACGCAGTATTTT	CASSQDRAGGRTDTQYF
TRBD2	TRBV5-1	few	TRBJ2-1	TGCGCCAGCAGTCCTCGACCGGGACTAGCGGGGTGGGAGCAGTTCTTC	CASSPRPGLAGWEQFF
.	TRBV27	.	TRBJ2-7	TGTGCCAGCAGTTTAGCGCTATACTACGAGCAGTACTTC	CASSLALYYEQYF
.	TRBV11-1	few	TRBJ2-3	TGTGCCAGCAGCCCTGGGACACCCGATAGCACAGATACGCAGTATTTT	CASSPGTPDSTDTQYF
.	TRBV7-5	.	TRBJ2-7	TGTGTCAGAAGCTGCCTCGAGCACCCAACCTACGAGCAGTACTTC	CVRSCLEHPTYEQYF
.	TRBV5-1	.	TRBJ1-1	TGCGCCAGCAGCTTGGACAGGGCTGATACTGAAGCTTTCTTT	CASSLDRADTEAFF
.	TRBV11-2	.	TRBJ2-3	TGTGCCAGCAGCGTCTTCACAGATACGCAGTATTTT	CASSVFTDTQYF
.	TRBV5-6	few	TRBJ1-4	TGTGCCAGCAGCTGGCGGAACAGGAACTCTAATGAAAAACTGTTTTTT	CASSWRNRNSNEKLFF
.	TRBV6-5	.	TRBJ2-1	TGTGCCAGCAGTTACTCCGGATCCCTTGCGACAGAGCAGTTCTTC	CASSYSGSLATEQFF
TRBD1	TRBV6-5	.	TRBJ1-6	TGTGCCAGCAGTAAGGACAGGGCTGCACCCCTCCACTTT	CASSKDRAAPLHF
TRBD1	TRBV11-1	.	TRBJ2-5	TGTGCCAGCAGCTCTGACAGGGCCCAAGAGACCCAGTACTTC	CASSSDRAQETQYF
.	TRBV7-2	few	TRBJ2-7	TGTGCCAGCAGCTCCCTAGGGGCTAGTACCTACGGGCAGTACTTC	CASSSLGASTYGQYF
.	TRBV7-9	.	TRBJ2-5	TGTGCCAGCAGTCCTACAGGGCTGGAGACCCAGTACTTC	CASSPTGLETQYF
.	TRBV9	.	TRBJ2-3	TGTGCCAGCAGCGTAGGGGCCGCCACAGATACGCAGTATTTT	CASSVGAATDTQYF
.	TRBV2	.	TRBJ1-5	TGTGCCAGCAGCCGGGACATCAATCAGCCCCAGCATTTT	CASSRDINQPQHF
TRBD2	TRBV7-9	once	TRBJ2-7	TGTGCCAGCAGCCTAGGCCCGGTAACTAGCGGGGACTACGAGCAGTACTTC	CASSLGPVTSGDYEQYF
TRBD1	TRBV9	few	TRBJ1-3	TGTGCCAGCAGCCCCGGGACAGGCTCGAACACCATATATTTT	CASSPGTGSNTIYF
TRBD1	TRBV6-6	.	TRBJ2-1	TGTGCCACCATGGCCCCGACAGGGGGCGCTCTCAATGAGCAGTTCTTC	CATMAPTGGALNEQFF
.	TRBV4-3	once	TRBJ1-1	TGCGCCAGCAGCCAAGAACTGACACGGACTGAAGCTTTCTTT	CASSQELTRTEAFF
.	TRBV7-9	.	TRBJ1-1	TGTTCCAGCAGCTTAGGGTTCGGGGAAACTGAAGCTTTCTTT	CSSSLGFGETEAFF
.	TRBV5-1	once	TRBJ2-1	TGCGCCAGCAGCTTGGGAGACTCCTACAATGAGCAGTTCTTC	CASSLGDSYNEQFF
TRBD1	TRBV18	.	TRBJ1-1	TGTGCCAGCTCAGAAACAGGGGCGGGGAACACTGAAGCTTTCTTT	CASSETGAGNTEAFF
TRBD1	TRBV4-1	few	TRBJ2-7	TGCGCCAGCAGCCAAGCCTTCGGGGGGGACAGGGGGAAGTACTTC	CASSQAFGGDRGKYF
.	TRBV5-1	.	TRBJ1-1	TGCGCCAGCAGCTCACAGGACCCCTTGAACACTGAAGCTTTCTTT	CASSSQDPLNTEAFF
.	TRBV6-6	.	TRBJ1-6	TGTGCCAGTAAGGACAGTAACTCCTATAATTCACCCCTCCACTTT	CASKDSNSYNSPLHF
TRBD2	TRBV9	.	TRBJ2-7	TGTGCCAGCAGCCCCGGACTAGCGGGGACCCCCTACGAGCAGTACTTC	CASSPGLAGTPYEQYF
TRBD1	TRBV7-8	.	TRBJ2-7	TGTGCCAGCAGCCTCGACAGGGTGACCTCCTACGAGCAGTACTTC	CASSLDRVTSYEQYF
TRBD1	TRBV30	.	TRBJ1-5	TGTGCCTGGGGGACAGGCCGACATCAGCCCCAGCATTTT	CAWGTGRHQPQHF
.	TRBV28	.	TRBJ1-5	TGTGCCAGCAGTCTCCCCTCCGGGCGGGGCAATCAGCCCCAGCATTTT	CASSLPSGRGNQPQHF
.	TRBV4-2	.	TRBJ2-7	TGTGCCAGCAGCCAAGAAGGGGCAGGGGGGCTTAGGAACGAGCAGTACTTC	CASSQEGAGGLRNEQYF
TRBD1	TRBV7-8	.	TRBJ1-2	TGTGCCAGCAGCTTGCAGGGGGGTAACTATGGCTACACCTTC	CASSLQGGNYGYTF
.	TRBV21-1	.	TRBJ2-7	TGTGCCAGCAGCAAAGGGGCCAGGGGCTCCTACGAGCAGTACTTC	CASSKGARGSYEQYF
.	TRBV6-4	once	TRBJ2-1	TGTGCCAGCAGTGATGGCTTTTACAATGAGCAGTTCTTC	CASSDGFYNEQFF
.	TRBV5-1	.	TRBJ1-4	TGCGCCAGCAGCCCCGTGGGGGGTGAAAAACTGTTTTTT	CASSPVGGEKLFF
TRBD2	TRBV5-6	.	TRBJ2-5	TGTGCCAGCAGCTCGAGCGGGGGCGGGGAGACCCAGTACTTC	CASSSSGGGETQYF
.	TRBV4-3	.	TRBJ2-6	TGCGCCAGCAGCCAGTACACCGGGACAGGGGCCAACGTCCTGACTTTC	CASSQYTGTGANVLTF
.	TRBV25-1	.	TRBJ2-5	TGTGCCAGCACAGCCGGCGGTGAGACCCAGTACTTC	CASTAGGETQYF
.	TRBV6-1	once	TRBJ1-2	TGTGCCAGCAGTGAAGGGGGAGCTAACTATGGCTACACCTTC	CASSEGGANYGYTF
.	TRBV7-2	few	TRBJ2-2	TGTGCCAGCAGCTCCGGGGTCGCCGGGGAGCTGTTTTTT	CASSSGVAGELFF
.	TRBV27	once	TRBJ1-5	TGTGCCAGCAGTTTAACAGGCTATCAGCCCCAGCATTTT	CASSLTGYQPQHF
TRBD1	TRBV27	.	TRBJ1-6	TGTGCCAGCACCCTTGGGGGACAGTTCGGTTCACCCCTCCACTTT	CASTLGGQFGSPLHF